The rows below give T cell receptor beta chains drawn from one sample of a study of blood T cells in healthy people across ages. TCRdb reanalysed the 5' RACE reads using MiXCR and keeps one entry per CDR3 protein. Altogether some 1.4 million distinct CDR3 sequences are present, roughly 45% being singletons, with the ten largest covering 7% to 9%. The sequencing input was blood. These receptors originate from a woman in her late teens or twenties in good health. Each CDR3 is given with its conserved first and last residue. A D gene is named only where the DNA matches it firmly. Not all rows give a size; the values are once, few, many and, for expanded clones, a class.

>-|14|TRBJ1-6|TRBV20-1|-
TGCAGTGCTAGTAAACCAGGGATGAATTCACCCCCCCACTTT
CSASKPGMNSPPHF
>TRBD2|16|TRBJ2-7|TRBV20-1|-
TGCAGTGCTAAGCCCGTAGCGGGAGTAGGGCCCTACGAGCAGTACTTC
CSAKPVAGVGPYEQYF
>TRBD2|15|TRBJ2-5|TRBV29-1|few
TGCAGCGTTGAAGTGGGACTAGCGGGACAAGAGACCCAGTACTTC
CSVEVGLAGQETQYF
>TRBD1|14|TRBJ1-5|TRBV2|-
TGTGCCAGCAATGGGGGACAGGGACATCAGCCCCAGCATTTT
CASNGGQGHQPQHF
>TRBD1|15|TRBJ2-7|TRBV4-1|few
TGCGCCAGCAGCCAAGGGACAGGGGCTCCTGTCGAGCAGTACTTC
CASSQGTGAPVEQYF
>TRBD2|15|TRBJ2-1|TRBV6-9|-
TGTGCCAGCAGTTTGCCCGGACTAGCCCTCAATGAGCAGTTCTTC
CASSLPGLALNEQFF
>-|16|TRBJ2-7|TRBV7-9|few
TGTGCCAGCAGCTTAAGATCCTCGTCCGGGGTCGGCGAGCAGTACTTC
CASSLRSSSGVGEQYF
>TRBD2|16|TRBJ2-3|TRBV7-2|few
TGTGCCAGCAGCTTACGTAGCGGGAGTGGGGCAGATACGCAGTATTTT
CASSLRSGSGADTQYF
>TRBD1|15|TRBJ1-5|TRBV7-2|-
TGTGCCAGCAGCTCGGGACAGGGTCTCAGTCAGCCCCAGCATTTT
CASSSGQGLSQPQHF
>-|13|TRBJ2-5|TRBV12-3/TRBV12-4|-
TGTGCCAGCAGTTTAAGGATGTCAGAGACCCAGTACTTC
CASSLRMSETQYF
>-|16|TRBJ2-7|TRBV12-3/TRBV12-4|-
TGTGCCAGCAGCCAACCGGGACTCAGACTATACAATGAGCAGTACTTC
CASSQPGLRLYNEQYF
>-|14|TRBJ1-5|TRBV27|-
TGTGCCAGCGGACCCTCCCCGAATGGGCAGCCCCAGCATTTT
CASGPSPNGQPQHF
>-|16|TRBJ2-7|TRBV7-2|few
TGTGCCAGCAGCACAGGACCAGGAGAATTCTCCTACGAGCAGTACTTC
CASSTGPGEFSYEQYF
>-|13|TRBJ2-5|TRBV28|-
TGTGCCAGCAGTGCAGGGAGCCCAGGGACCCAGTACTTC
CASSAGSPGTQYF
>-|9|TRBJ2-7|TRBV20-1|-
TGCAGCTATATCTACGAGCAGTACTTC
CSYIYEQYF
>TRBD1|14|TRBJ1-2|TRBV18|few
TGTGCCAGCTCACGGGGACAGAGTCTCTATGGCTACACCTTC
CASSRGQSLYGYTF
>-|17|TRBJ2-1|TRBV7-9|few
TGTGCCAGCAGCTTAGGGGACAACGCCGTTAAGGCCAATGAGCAGTTCTTC
CASSLGDNAVKANEQFF
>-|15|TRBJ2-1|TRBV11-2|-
TGTGCCAGCAGCTTAGTTCCCGGCTCCTACAATGAGCAGTTCTTC
CASSLVPGSYNEQFF
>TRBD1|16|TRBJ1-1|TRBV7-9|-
TGTGCCAGCAGCTTAGGGACAGGGAAGGCGTCTGCGGAAGCTTTCTTT
CASSLGTGKASAEAFF
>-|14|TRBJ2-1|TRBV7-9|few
TGTGCCAGCAGCCTTACCGGGAAGGGTAGTGAGCAGTTCTTC
CASSLTGKGSEQFF
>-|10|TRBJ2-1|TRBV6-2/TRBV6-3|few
TGTGCCAGCAGCGACGGTGAGCAGTTCTTC
CASSDGEQFF
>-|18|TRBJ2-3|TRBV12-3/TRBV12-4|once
TGTGCCAGCAGCCGAACCCCGACCCCAGGACCGAGCACAGATACGCAGTATTTT
CASSRTPTPGPSTDTQYF
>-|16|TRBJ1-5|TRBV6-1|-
TGTGCCAGCAGTGAAGCGCCCGGTAGGGGCAATCAGCCCCAGCATTTT
CASSEAPGRGNQPQHF
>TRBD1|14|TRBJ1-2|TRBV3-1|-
TGTGCCAGCAGCCCGGGGACAGCCAGCCATGGCTACACCTTC
CASSPGTASHGYTF
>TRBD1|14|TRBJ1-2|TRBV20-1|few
TGCAGTGCGCCGACAGGGGCCCTGGGCTATGGCTACACCTTC
CSAPTGALGYGYTF
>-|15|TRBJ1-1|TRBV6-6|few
TGTGCCAGCAGTCGCAGGGTGCTTGAGAACACTGAAGCTTTCTTT
CASSRRVLENTEAFF
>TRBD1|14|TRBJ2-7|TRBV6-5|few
TGTGCCAGCAGGGTACAGGGGCCCTCCTACGAGCAGTACTTC
CASRVQGPSYEQYF
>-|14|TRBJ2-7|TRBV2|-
TGTGCCAGCATTTCGACTGGAACCTCCTACGAGCAGTACTTC
CASISTGTSYEQYF
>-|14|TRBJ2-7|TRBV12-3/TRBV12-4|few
TGTGCCAGCAGCCCCGAGGGGGAATTATACGAGCAGTACTTC
CASSPEGELYEQYF
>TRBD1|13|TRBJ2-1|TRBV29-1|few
TGCAGCGCCGGGACAGGTCCTTACAATGAGCAGTTCTTC
CSAGTGPYNEQFF
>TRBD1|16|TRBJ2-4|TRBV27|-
TGTGCCAGCAGTTCCCATAAGACAGGGACCCAGACCATTCAGTACTTC
CASSSHKTGTQTIQYF
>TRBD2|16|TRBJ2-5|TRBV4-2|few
TGTGCCAGCGCCGGGACTAGCGGGGTCTTCGGGGAGACCCAGTACTTC
CASAGTSGVFGETQYF
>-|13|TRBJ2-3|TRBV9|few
TGTGCCAGCAGCGGTCACATAGTCGATACGCAGTATTTT
CASSGHIVDTQYF
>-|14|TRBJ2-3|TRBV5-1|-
TGCGCCAGCAAGGGCGGGGTTAGCACAGATACGCAGTATTTT
CASKGGVSTDTQYF
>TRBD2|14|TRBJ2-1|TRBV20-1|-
TGCAGTGCTAGCGGCGGGAGGGGAGGCAATGAGCAGTTCTTC
CSASGGRGGNEQFF
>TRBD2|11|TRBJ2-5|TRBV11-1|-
TGTGCCAGCTTGCTAGCGGGTGAGCAGTACTTC
CASLLAGEQYF
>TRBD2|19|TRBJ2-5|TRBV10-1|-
TGCGCCAGTTTACGCCCGGGACTAGCGGGAGCAGGGGGCCAAGAGACCCAGTACTTC
CASLRPGLAGAGGQETQYF
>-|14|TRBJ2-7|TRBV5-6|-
TGTGCCAGCAGCTCCTGGACTACTTCACCCGAGCAGTACTTC
CASSSWTTSPEQYF
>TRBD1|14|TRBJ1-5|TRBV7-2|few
TGTGCCAGCAGCGCCCGACAGGGGGCTCAGCCCCAGCATTTT
CASSARQGAQPQHF
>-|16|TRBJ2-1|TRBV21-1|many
TGTGCCAGCAGCAAAGGGAAGGGAAGGTCCTACAATGAGCAGTTCTTC
CASSKGKGRSYNEQFF
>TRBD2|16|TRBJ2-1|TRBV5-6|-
TGTGCCAGCAGCCTTCTAACGGGGGGACTTCTCAATGAGCAGTTCTTC
CASSLLTGGLLNEQFF
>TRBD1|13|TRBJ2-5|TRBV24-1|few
TGTGCCACCAGTGATAGACAGGGGGAGACCCAGTACTTC
CATSDRQGETQYF
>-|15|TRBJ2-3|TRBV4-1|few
TGCGCCAGCAGCCAAGCGGAGATGGGAACAGATACGCAGTATTTT
CASSQAEMGTDTQYF
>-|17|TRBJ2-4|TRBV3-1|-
TGTGCCAGCAGCCAAGCGGATAGGGGATTAGCCAAAAACATTCAGTACTTC
CASSQADRGLAKNIQYF
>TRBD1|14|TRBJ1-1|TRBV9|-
TGTGCCAGCAGCGCCGAACAGGGGCCCCCGAAGACTTTCTTT
CASSAEQGPPKTFF
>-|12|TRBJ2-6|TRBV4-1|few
TGCGCCAGCAGCCAAGGAGGAGACGAACTGACTTTC
CASSQGGDELTF
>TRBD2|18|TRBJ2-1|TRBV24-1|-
TGTGCCACCAGTGACCTAGCCCCGGGACTAGCGGGGGGGAATGAGCAGTTCTTC
CATSDLAPGLAGGNEQFF
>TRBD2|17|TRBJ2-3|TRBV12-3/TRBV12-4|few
TGTGCCAGCAGCTCCGGGACTAGCGTCTTAGGGACAGATACGCAGTATTTT
CASSSGTSVLGTDTQYF
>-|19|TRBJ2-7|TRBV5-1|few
TGCGCCAGCAGCTTAGGAGGGGACACGATCTTCCTCACTTCCTACGAGCAGTACTTC
CASSLGGDTIFLTSYEQYF
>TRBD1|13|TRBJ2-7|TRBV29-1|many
TGCAGCGCCTTCCAGGACAGGACTCGCGAGCAGTACTTC
CSAFQDRTREQYF
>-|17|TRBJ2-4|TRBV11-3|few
TGTGCCAGCAGCTTAGGTTACGGAGAGGCGGCCAAAAACATTCAGTACTTC
CASSLGYGEAAKNIQYF
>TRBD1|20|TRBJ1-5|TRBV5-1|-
TGCGCCAGCAAGATACTAAGGCAGGGGGCTGGGGATGTAAGCAATCAGCCCCAGCATTTT
CASKILRQGAGDVSNQPQHF
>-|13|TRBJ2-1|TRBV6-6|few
TGTGCCAGCAGGCCGGACTCGGACAATGAGCAGTTCTTC
CASRPDSDNEQFF
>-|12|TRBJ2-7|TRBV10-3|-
TGTGCCATCAGTGAGGATGGGGGCGAGCAGTACTTC
CAISEDGGEQYF
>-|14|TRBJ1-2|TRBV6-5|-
TGTGCCAGCAGTTACGACGACAGCAACTATGGCTACACCTTC
CASSYDDSNYGYTF
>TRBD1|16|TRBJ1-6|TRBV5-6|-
TGTGCCAGCAGCTTGGGACCGGGACAGGCGTATTCACCCCTCCACTTT
CASSLGPGQAYSPLHF
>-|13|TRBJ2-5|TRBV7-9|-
TGTGCCAGCAGCTTAATGCCCACCGACCGGCAGTACTTC
CASSLMPTDRQYF
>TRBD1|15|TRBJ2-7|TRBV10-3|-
TGTGCCATCAGTGACCAGGGACAGCCGTCCTACGAGCAGTACTTC
CAISDQGQPSYEQYF
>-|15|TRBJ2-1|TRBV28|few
TGTGCCAGCAGCGCCTTAGATCCCTCCTACAATGAGCAGTTCTTC
CASSALDPSYNEQFF
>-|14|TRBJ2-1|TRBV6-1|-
TGTGCCACCACTTCTAGAACTAACTACAATGAGCAGTTCTTC
CATTSRTNYNEQFF